This entry features one T cell receptor beta chain sequence. Its matching antigen is unknown. The data derive from a study of a mutant IDH1 vaccine in newly diagnosed glioma. TCRdb's copy holds only in-frame clones and misses some; the assay was immunoSEQ multiplex PCR. The sample carries tens of thousands of clones, roughly 89% recorded once. CDR1 SGHNT and CDR2 YYREEE come from the germline V gene (reference sequence). With V trimmed by 3 bases and J by 2 bases, 5 bases remained unmatched. The CDR3 has 16 residues. Time point meaning: week 47, end of study. Doses consisted of 300 ug of mutant IDH1 20-mer peptide each, paired with topical imiquimod.

The sequence was collected from a woman aged 45 to 65 with glioma. This specimen was PBMCs, taken from a glioma patient whose treatment included an IDH1 peptide vaccine. The chain joins TRBV5-4 to TRBJ2-1; 10 nucleotides align to TRBD2. The CDR3 sequence: CASSSLAGVPYNEQFF. The DNA of the CDR3 is TGTGCCAGCAGCTCGCTAGCGGGAGTGCCCTACAATGAGCAGTTCTTC.